This T cell receptor beta chain was sequenced for a study of T cell repertoires in cytomegalovirus infection. Study in general: TCR beta signatures that were public indicated CMV infection and matching HLA type.

This clonotype has a count of ten or more. Via MiXCR, TCRdb re-called the reads, giving one row per CDR3 protein. The sample has a few hundred thousand distinct CDR3 sequences, over 7.5% seen once. CDR3 length: 16 amino acids. CDR1 SGHTA and CDR2 FQGNSA come from the germline V gene. J was trimmed by 6 bases and V by 5 bases; bases with no gene match: 9. The chain carries TRBV7-2 and TRBJ2-2; the match to TRBD1 covers 10 bases. The sequenced material came from PBMCs. This receptor was identified in a human donor in good health (CMV status not recorded). Some clones in this sample may be carry-over from other donors' samples. CDR3 amino acids: CASSRGGTGAPGELFF. CDR3 in DNA: TGTGCCAGCAGCCGTGGCGGGACAGGGGCCCCCGGGGAGCTGTTTTTT.